Only a few counts were recorded for the clone carrying this T cell receptor (beta chain). This entry belongs to a study of chronic HIV infection and antiretroviral therapy. The V gene's germline CDR1 is SQVTM and CDR2 ANQGSEA. Losses at the gene ends were 6 bases for V and 8 bases for J; bases not matched to a gene: 13. This CDR3 region has 15 residues. Each CDR3 protein is one row after TCRdb ran MiXCR on the 5' RACE reads. The sample has 40,000 to 50,000 distinct CDR3 sequences; about 19% are singletons. The sequence was collected from an adult who had HIV and had not received antiretroviral therapy, or was an uninfected healthy control (not recorded which). V and J are TRBV29-1 and TRBJ2-3; 11 bases are a match to TRBD1. Sequencing was carried out using peripheral blood. In DNA form, the CDR3 reads TGCAGCGTCGCTACCGGGACAGGGGGTTACGGTACGCAGTATTTT. This sequence encodes CSVATGTGGYGTQYF.